The clone carrying this TCR beta chain turned up a few times. Its cognate antigen is unknown. Using immunoSEQ multiplex PCR, the repertoire was profiled, and TCRdb retains in-frame clones only, with some absent. The data hold about 73,000 clones, with 88% observed a single time. This entry comes from a study of OX40 agonist ivuxolimab in advanced cancers. Study results and caveats: On average, a greater number of expanded clones characterised CD8+ T cells relative to CD4+. Determination of antigen specificity was not performed for the expanded peripheral T cells.

Germline CDR1 reads MDHEN; CDR2 reads SYDVKM. The CDR3 has 14 amino acids. The germline V and J ends were trimmed by 7 bases and 11 bases, with 23 bases remaining between them. Sample: CD4+ or CD8+ T cells sorted from blood, taken in a trial of the OX40 agonist ivuxolimab. The sequence came from an adult with an advanced solid tumor such as melanoma, head and neck, liver or kidney cancer. V and J are TRBV28 and TRBJ1-1, with no clear D. The CDR3 sequence is CASTLRGSPVGAFF. Written as DNA, the CDR3 is TGTGCCAGCACCTTGAGAGGATCGCCTGTGGGGGCTTTCTTT.